This T cell receptor (beta chain) was retrieved from a study of regulatory T cells in long-lasting Graves disease. CDR3 regions were amplified by Arm-PCR using iRepertoire HTBI primers to build TCR beta libraries. TCRdb re-called the multiplex PCR reads through MiXCR, storing one row per CDR3 protein. The sample lists about 420,000 distinct CDR3 sequences, 16% occurring once. CDR3 length: 12 residues. V lost 4 bases and J 3 bases, leaving 7 bases between the germline ends. Germline values: CDR1 SGHNT, CDR2 YYREEE (reference sequence). Study conclusions and caveats: There was favoring of TRBV28, TRBJ1-2 and TRBJ2-5 in persistent disease.

This clonotype has more than one count but fewer than ten. What it recognizes is unknown. Indicated time point: newly diagnosed GD, antithyroid drugs for less than 3 months. PBMCs were the source of the RNA used for TCR sequencing. In addition, the sample was reused for a study of T cells in Graves' hyperthyroidism and ophthalmopathy. That study reports: The study enrolled patients aged 18 to 65 with newly diagnosed hyperthyroidism of under 2 months' duration.

This clonotype was sampled from a woman aged 18-29 years with Graves disease. The source was peripheral blood mononuclear cells (PBMCs), collected at new diagnosis, from a patient treated with antithyroid drugs. The genes are TRBV5-4 and TRBJ1-2, with TRBD1 as a possible D gene (5 bases). DNA of the CDR3: TGTGCCAGCAGCACGACAGACTATGGCTACACCTTC. It is translated as CASSTTDYGYTF.